This T cell receptor (beta chain) was sequenced for a study of blood T cell repertoires in COVID-19. Using immunoSEQ multiplex PCR, the repertoire was profiled, and TCRdb retains in-frame clones only, with some absent. The repertoire includes some 400,000 clones, approximately 89% of them detected once, and approximately 1.2% sits in the top ten. The junction had 2 bases not matched to a gene; V was cut back by 2 bases and J by 6 bases. This CDR3 is 14 amino acids long. The germline gives CDR1 MNHEY, CDR2 SMNVEV (reference sequence). Each participant's cohort was designated according to participant-reported clinical history.

The sequence derives from a man aged 30 to 45 who had recovered from COVID-19. Sequences were obtained from PBMCs or T cells enriched from blood (not recorded which). The rearrangement uses TRBV27 and TRBJ2-3, with TRBD2 identical over 10 bases. The CDR3 loop reads CASSLLAGADTQYF. DNA for the CDR3: TGTGCCAGCAGTTTACTAGCGGGGGCTGATACGCAGTATTTT.